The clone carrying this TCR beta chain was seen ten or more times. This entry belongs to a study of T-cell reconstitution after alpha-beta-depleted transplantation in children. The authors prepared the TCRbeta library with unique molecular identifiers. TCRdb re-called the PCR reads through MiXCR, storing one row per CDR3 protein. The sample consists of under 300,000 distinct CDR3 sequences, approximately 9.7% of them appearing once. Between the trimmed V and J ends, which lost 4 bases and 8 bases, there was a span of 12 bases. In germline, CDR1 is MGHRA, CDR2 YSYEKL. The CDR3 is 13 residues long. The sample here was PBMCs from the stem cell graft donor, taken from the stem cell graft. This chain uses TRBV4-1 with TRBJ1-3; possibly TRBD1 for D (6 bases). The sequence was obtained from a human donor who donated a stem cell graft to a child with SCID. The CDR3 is CASSPGEGYTIYF. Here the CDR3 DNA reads TGCGCCAGCAGCCCAGGGGAGGGTTACACCATATATTTT.